This is a list of T cell receptor beta chains from one sample in a study of cytomegalovirus exposure and HLA in healthy donors. Here immunoSEQ multiplex PCR was the method, and the copy in TCRdb shows in-frame clones only, minus some. The table lists about 140,000 clones, approximately 80% of them singletons. The sample was PBMCs. The source is a male donor in good health and CMV-seronegative. Both conserved end residues are part of each CDR3. A D gene is named only where the DNA matches it firmly. Clone size appears in some rows only: once, few, many, or a class for an expanded clone.

d_gene | abundance | j_gene | v_gene | CDR3nt | CDR3aa
. | . | TRBJ2-1 | TRBV7-3 | TGTGCCAGCAGCCGATCAGGAGGTGAGCAGTTCTTC | CASSRSGGEQFF
TRBD2 | few | TRBJ2-3 | TRBV7-8 | TGTGCCAGCAGCCATCCCAGGACTAGCGGGGGGGCGAACACAGATACGCAGTATTTT | CASSHPRTSGGANTDTQYF
TRBD2 | . | TRBJ2-5 | TRBV27 | TGTGCCAGCAGTCTAAGCGGGAGACAAGAGACCCAGTACTTC | CASSLSGRQETQYF
TRBD1 | . | TRBJ2-3 | TRBV28 | TGTGCCAGCAGCTCACAGGGGGCTGGAGATACGCAGTATTTT | CASSSQGAGDTQYF
TRBD2 | . | TRBJ2-3 | TRBV7-2 | TGTGCCAGCAGCTTAAAAAGCGGGAGGGCCCGGATAGATACGCAGTATTTT | CASSLKSGRARIDTQYF
. | once | TRBJ1-6 | TRBV18 | TGTGCCAGCTCACCCCTACCCTCGAAGTCTTCACCCCTCCACTTT | CASSPLPSKSSPLHF
TRBD1 | few | TRBJ2-2 | TRBV28 | TGTGCCAGCAGTTGGGTGACAGGGCGGATCACCGGGGAGCTGTTTTTT | CASSWVTGRITGELFF
. | few | TRBJ1-2 | TRBV28 | TGTGCCAGCAGCGTGCTGAGGGACTATGGCTACACCTTC | CASSVLRDYGYTF
TRBD1 | few | TRBJ1-1 | TRBV5-1 | TGCGCCAGCAGCTCGACAGGGTATGAAGCTTTCTTT | CASSSTGYEAFF
. | once | TRBJ2-3 | TRBV21-1 | TGTGCCAGCAGCAAAGAGGGCAGGACAGCTTTCTTTTGTACAGATACGCAGTATTTT | CASSKEGRTAFFCTDTQYF
TRBD2 | few | TRBJ2-7 | TRBV28 | TGTGCCAGCGAGACTAGCTGGTCCGAGCAGTACTTC | CASETSWSEQYF
. | . | TRBJ1-3 | TRBV27 | TGTGCCAGCAGTTTTCGGGGGGTCTCTGGAAACACCATACATTTT | CASSFRGVSGNTIHF